These 23 T cell receptor beta chains were sequenced from one sample in a study of beta chain features in type 1 diabetes (dated by TCRdb to the late 2010s). The method was the immunoSEQ multiplex PCR assay. All of the isolated RNA was reverse transcribed with the High Capacity cDNA Reverse Transcription Kit, so expressed TCRB transcripts were sequenced. Imported from immuneACCESS, the table was reduced by TCRdb to in-frame sequences with V and J called. These copies leave out some clones; in studies compared against another copy, an unresolved V gene accounts for under half, and the cause of the remainder is not known. The sample profile shows about 140,000 clones; over 8% of them were found once. 0.55% to 0.75% of the sample comes from the top ten. The sequenced sample was central memory CD4+ T cells from blood. Receptors originate from a woman aged 40 to 55 in good health.

The rearrangement uses TRBV2 and TRBJ1-2; D might be TRBD1 (6 bases). The V end lost 8 bases, the J end lost 8 bases, and 18 bases lay between the germline ends. The CDR3 extends over 13 amino acids. Germline V gives CDR1 SNHLY, CDR2 FYNNEI. CDR3 in DNA: TGTGCCAGCTCCGGGGGGGGCACGGGGGGCTACACCTTC. Translating gives CASSGGGTGGYTF.

This clone appeared a few times. CDR3 amino acids: CASSPSRGGNYEQYF. The CDR3 coding sequence is TGTGCCAGCAGCCCCAGCCGGGGGGGAAACTACGAGCAGTACTTC. This chain joins TRBV7-9 and TRBJ2-7, with TRBD2 matching over 8 bases. The CDR3 runs to 15 residues. Looked up from germline, CDR1 is SEHNR and CDR2 is FQNEAQ (reference sequence). Trimming removed 5 bases from V and 3 bases from J; junction bases left unmatched: 9.

This clone was recorded a few times. This CDR3 is also generated by other DNA sequences in the sample. The chain combines TRBV27 with TRBJ1-6; 9 positions match TRBD1. The CDR3 is 14 residues long. CDR1 is MNHEY, CDR2 SMNVEV, per germline (reference sequence). Losses at the gene ends were 3 bases for V and 9 bases for J; bases not matched to a gene: 3. CDR3 bases: TGTGCCAGCAGTTTGGACAGGGGTGGTTCACCCCTCCACTTT. It yields the protein CASSLDRGGSPLHF.

This clone was picked up a small number of times. The CDR3 nucleotides are TGTGCCAGCAGGACAGAGAGCAATCAGCCCCAGCATTTT. This gives the protein CASRTESNQPQHF. The chain recombines TRBV2 with TRBJ1-5, with D possibly TRBD1 on 5 matching bases. The CDR3 totals 13 residues. V lost 6 bases and J 1 base, leaving 7 bases between the germline ends. The germline V gene encodes CDR1 SNHLY and CDR2 FYNNEI. The full variable domain, completed using reference TRBV2 and TRBJ1-5, is EPEVTQTPSHQVTQMGQEVILRCVPISNHLYFYWYRQILGQKVEFLVSFYNNEISEKSEIFDDQFSVERPDGSNFTLKIRSTKLEDSAMYFCASRTESNQPQHFGDGTRLSIL.

This clone was counted ten times or more. The rearrangement uses TRBV14 and TRBJ1-2; D gene ambiguous. V lost 4 bases to trimming and J lost 1 base, with 13 bases between them. CDR3 length equals 15 residues. Germline loops: CDR1 SGHDN, CDR2 FVKESK. This CDR3 is CASSPKAVGNYGYTF. In nucleotides, the CDR3 is TGTGCCAGCAGCCCAAAAGCCGTCGGTAACTATGGCTACACCTTC.

Many counts were recorded for this clone. The chain couples TRBV6-1 to TRBJ1-6, with 9 bases identical to TRBD1. Trimming took 6 bases from V and 7 from J; bases not matched to a gene: 4. The CDR3 has 14 amino acids. In germline, CDR1 is MNHNS, CDR2 SASEGT. This CDR3 reads CASRWTGANSPLHF. The DNA for the CDR3 is TGTGCCAGCAGATGGACAGGGGCAAATTCACCCCTCCACTTT.

V is TRBV4-2 and J is TRBJ2-1; TRBD2 agrees at 8 bases. The CDR3 contains 17 residues. V was clipped by 0 bases and J by 3 bases; unmatched bases: 7. Germline CDR1 and CDR2: LGHNA and YNFKEQ. CDR3 DNA sequence: TGTGCCAGCAGCCAAGATTGGGGCGCGGGGGGCTACAATGAGCAGTTCTTC. Its translation: CASSQDWGAGGYNEQFF.

At least ten counts were recorded for this clone. The chain carries TRBV14 and TRBJ2-5; a possible D gene is TRBD1 (5 bases). Germline V gene data show CDR1 as SGHDN and CDR2 as FVKESK. V shed 0 bases and J shed 5 bases, with 16 bases lying between them. This CDR3 has 16 residues. DNA for the CDR3: TGTGCCAGCAGCCAAGATTGGGGCTTGACTCCGGAGACCCAGTACTTC. This translates into CASSQDWGLTPETQYF.

The rearrangement joins TRBV5-1 to TRBJ2-5, with 9 bases matching TRBD2. The CDR3 consists of 16 residues. From germline, CDR1 is SGHRS and CDR2 YFSETQ. Germline trimming cut 0 bases from V and 5 bases from J; bases unmatched to any gene: 8. The CDR3 DNA follows: TGCGCCAGCAGCTTGGAAGGGACTAGCCCGGGGGAGACCCAGTACTTC. Its protein product is CASSLEGTSPGETQYF.

This clone has more than one count but fewer than ten. The rearrangement joins TRBV19 to TRBJ1-2; 7 positions agree with TRBD1. This CDR3 region has 16 residues. From germline, CDR1 is LNHDA and CDR2 SQIVND (reference sequence). Losses at the gene ends were 0 bases for V and 8 bases for J; bases not matched to a gene: 12. In DNA, the CDR3 is TGTGCCAGTAGTATAGAAAGAGCAGGGGGAAAGTTCGGCTACACCTTC. This translates into CASSIERAGGKFGYTF.

The V call is TRBV7-8, the J call TRBJ1-5; TRBD1 matches at 7 bases. The V and J ends lost 3 bases and 4 bases, in that order; junction bases with no gene match: 6. Germline V gene data show CDR1 as SGHVS and CDR2 as FQNEAQ. The CDR3 consists of 15 residues. The CDR3 DNA reads TGTGCCAGCAGCTTGGGGACAGAGAGAAATCAGCCCCAGCATTTT. Protein sequence: CASSLGTERNQPQHF.

This clone turned up a few times. V gene TRBV2 combines with J gene TRBJ2-3; 11 nucleotides agree with TRBD2. Germline V CDR1 and CDR2: SNHLY, FYNNEI. The CDR3 runs 16 residues. V was pared by 6 bases and J by 0 bases, with 5 bases of the junction left unmatched. The CDR3 DNA is TGTGCCAGCAGCCTGACTAGCGGGATTAGCACAGATACGCAGTATTTT. Amino acid sequence: CASSLTSGISTDTQYF.

The chain couples TRBV5-4 to TRBJ1-3; 7 bases agree with TRBD1. Trimming took 2 bases from V and 4 from J; bases not matched to a gene: 12. The CDR3 covers 17 residues. Germline-derived CDR1 and CDR2 are SGHNT and YYREEE (reference sequence). The CDR3 DNA sequence: TGTGCCAGCAGCTTAGGAACAGGGGTCTTTGGAGGAAACACCATATATTTT. This codes for CASSLGTGVFGGNTIYF.

The chain uses TRBV5-1 and TRBJ2-1; 9 bases align to TRBD1. This CDR3 spans 14 amino acids. J gave up 5 bases and V 5 bases, and 5 bases lay outside the gene matches. The germline V gene has CDR1 SGHRS and CDR2 YFSETQ. The CDR3 region is CASSTGGADNEQFF. CDR3 nucleotides: TGCGCCAGCAGTACAGGGGGCGCTGACAATGAGCAGTTCTTC. Full variable domain (outside the CDR3, taken from reference TRBV5-1 and TRBJ2-1): KAGVTQTPRYLIKTRGQQVTLSCSPISGHRSVSWYQQTPGQGLQFLFEYFSETQRNKGNFPGRFSGRQFSNSRSEMNVSTLELGDSALYLCASSTGGADNEQFFGPGTRLTVL.

This sequence joins TRBV13 and TRBJ1-6; no firm D call. The germline V and J ends were trimmed by 6 bases and 5 bases, with 8 bases remaining between them. CDR1 is PRHDT and CDR2 is FYEKMQ in the germline V gene (reference sequence). The CDR3 length is 13 residues. The CDR3 DNA reads TGTGCCAGCAGGAACAGAAATAATTCACCCCTCCACTTT. As protein: CASRNRNNSPLHF.

This clone was picked up many times. In DNA, the CDR3 is TGTGCCAGTAGTAGGACTAGCGGGGGGTCCAATGAGCAGTTCTTC. Residues: CASSRTSGGSNEQFF. The chain links TRBV19 to TRBJ2-1; the match to TRBD2 covers 14 bases. The length of the CDR3 is 15 residues. J gave up 6 bases and V 4 bases, and 2 bases lay outside the gene matches. Germline CDR1 is LNHDA and CDR2 is SQIVND (reference sequence).

This clone has a handful of counts. The rearrangement links TRBV9 to TRBJ1-3; perhaps TRBD1 as D (5 bases). V was shortened by 2 bases and J by 0 bases, with 18 bases between the two germline ends. This CDR3 comprises 18 residues. Germline CDR1 and CDR2: SGDLS and YYNGEE. The CDR3 sequence: CASSVLPGEESSGNTIYF. For the CDR3, the DNA is TGTGCCAGCAGCGTTCTCCCGGGGGAGGAGAGCTCTGGAAACACCATATATTTT.

The V and J genes are TRBV6-5 and TRBJ2-5, with a tentative D call TRBD1 (6 bases). V was clipped by 6 bases and J by 2 bases, with 16 bases between them. The V gene's germline CDR1 is MNHEY and CDR2 SVGAGI. The CDR3 sequence is 15 residues long. The CDR3 region is CASRSQGGTQETQYF. The CDR3 DNA reads as TGTGCCAGCAGATCACAGGGTGGCACACAAGAGACCCAGTACTTC.

On this clone: Within the sample, other DNA sequences also encode this same CDR3. This rearrangement joins TRBV5-1 to TRBJ1-1; TRBD1 agrees at 9 bases. Germline values: CDR1 SGHRS, CDR2 YFSETQ. Trimming cost V 5 bases and J 3 bases; bases outside gene matches: 5. This CDR3 is 14 amino acids long. CDR3 sequence reads: CASRAGQGHTEAFF. The CDR3 bases are TGCGCCAGCAGGGCCGGACAGGGGCACACTGAAGCTTTCTTT. Full variable domain (rest looked up from reference TRBV5-1 and TRBJ1-1): KAGVTQTPRYLIKTRGQQVTLSCSPISGHRSVSWYQQTPGQGLQFLFEYFSETQRNKGNFPGRFSGRQFSNSRSEMNVSTLELGDSALYLCASRAGQGHTEAFFGQGTRLTVV.

This clone was observed a handful of times. V gene TRBV5-4 combines with J gene TRBJ1-1; 8 bases line up with TRBD1. Germline CDR1 SGHNT, CDR2 YYREEE (reference sequence). The CDR3 totals 16 residues. J lost 3 bases, V lost 4 bases, and 11 bases had no gene match. The CDR3 spells CASSRPRTGRHTEAFF. The DNA of the CDR3 is TGTGCCAGCAGCCGCCCCCGGACAGGGAGGCACACTGAAGCTTTCTTT. Together with reference TRBV5-4 and TRBJ1-1, the CDR3 gives the full variable domain: ETGVTQSPTHLIKTRGQQVTLRCSSQSGHNTVSWYQQALGQGPQFIFQYYREEENGRGNFPPRFSGLQFPNYSSELNVNALELDDSALYLCASSRPRTGRHTEAFFGQGTRLTVV.

This clone was counted between two and nine times. The chain is built from TRBV7-8 and TRBJ1-6, with TRBD1 matching 8 bases. With 5 bases clipped from V and 6 bases from J, the junction kept 6 bases outside the gene matches. This CDR3 contains 15 residues. CDR1 and CDR2 from the germline V gene are SGHVS and FQNEAQ. This CDR3 reads CASSPGQGGNSPLHF. CDR3 nucleotides: TGTGCCAGCAGCCCTGGACAGGGTGGTAATTCACCCCTCCACTTT. Complete variable domain (other parts from reference TRBV7-8 and TRBJ1-6): GAGVSQSPRYKVAKRGQDVALRCDPISGHVSLFWYQQALGQGPEFLTYFQNEAQLDKSGLPSDRFFAERPEGSVSTLKIQRTQQEDSAVYLCASSPGQGGNSPLHFGNGTRLTVT.

The chain links TRBV5-1 to TRBJ2-1; TRBD2 matches 7 bases. Germline CDR1 SGHRS, CDR2 YFSETQ. CDR3 length: 13 amino acids. V lost 4 bases and J lost 6; bases outside the gene matches: 4. As DNA, the CDR3 is TGCGCCAGCAGCCTCGGGACTATCAATGAGCAGTTCTTC. Its translation: CASSLGTINEQFF.

This clone was picked up a small number of times. This chain connects TRBV15 to TRBJ1-1, with 11 bases matching TRBD1. The junction had 5 bases not matched to a gene; V was cut back by 6 bases and J by 5 bases. The germline CDR1 and CDR2 sequences are LNHNV and YYDKDF (reference sequence). This CDR3 is 14 amino acids long. CDR3 sequence: CATRYGQGATEAFF. The DNA for the CDR3 is TGTGCCACCAGATACGGACAGGGGGCTACTGAAGCTTTCTTT. Looking up the rest from reference TRBV15 and TRBJ1-1 gives the full variable domain: DAMVIQNPRYQVTQFGKPVTLSCSQTLNHNVMYWYQQKSSQAPKLLFHYYDKDFNNEADTPDNFQSRRPNTSFCFLDIRSPGLGDTAMYLCATRYGQGATEAFFGQGTRLTVV.